This T cell receptor (beta chain) stems from a study of T-cell memory formation after mild COVID-19. Study outcomes and limitations: Researchers could not confirm that second-wave clones peaking on day 37 targeted SARS-CoV-2. Some clones that responded were present in memory (sampled pre-infection), which suggests cross-reactive memory joined.

TCRdb re-analysed the 5' RACE reads in MiXCR, keeping a single row per CDR3 protein. This repertoire shows 470,000 or so distinct CDR3 sequences, roughly 18% found once; its top ten account for 9% to 15%. This clonotype has only a few counts. Its antigen is undetermined. CDR3 length: 14 amino acids. Per germline, CDR1 MGHRA and CDR2 YSYEKL. The ends were cut back, 0 bases at V and 4 bases at J, with 9 bases in the middle. V gene TRBV4-1 combines with J gene TRBJ1-2; no definite D call. This sequence originates from an adult woman who had mild COVID-19 (a few samples of this study predate the infection). Cell type and time point are not known. The source material was PBMCs or a T cell subset sorted from them (not recorded which). CDR3 sequence reads: CASSQDRTAYGYTF. In nucleotides, the CDR3 is TGCGCCAGCAGCCAAGATCGCACGGCCTATGGCTACACCTTC.